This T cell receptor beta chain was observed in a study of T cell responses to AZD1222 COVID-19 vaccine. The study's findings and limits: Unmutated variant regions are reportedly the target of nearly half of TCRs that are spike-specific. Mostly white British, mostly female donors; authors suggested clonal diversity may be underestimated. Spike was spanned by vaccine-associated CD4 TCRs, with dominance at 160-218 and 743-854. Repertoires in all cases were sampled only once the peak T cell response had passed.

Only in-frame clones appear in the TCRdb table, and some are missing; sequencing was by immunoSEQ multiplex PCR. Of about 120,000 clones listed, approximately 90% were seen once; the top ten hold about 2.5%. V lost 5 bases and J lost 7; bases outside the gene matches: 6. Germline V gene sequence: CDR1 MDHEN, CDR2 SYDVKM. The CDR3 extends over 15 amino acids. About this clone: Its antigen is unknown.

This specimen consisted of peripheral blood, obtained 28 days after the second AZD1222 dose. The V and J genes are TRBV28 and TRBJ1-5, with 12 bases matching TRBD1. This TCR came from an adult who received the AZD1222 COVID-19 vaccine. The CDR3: CASSPGQGAWQPQHF. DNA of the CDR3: TGTGCCAGCAGTCCGGGACAGGGGGCATGGCAGCCCCAGCATTTT.